Reported below is one T cell receptor (beta chain). A much larger clone differs from this one at a single base, so this may be a read error. These data originate in a study of regulatory T cells in long-lasting Graves disease. Time point reported: newly diagnosed GD, antithyroid drugs for less than 3 months. With RNA extracted from PBMCs as input, the TCR library was made. The CDR3 is 17 residues long. Per the germline V gene, CDR1 is SNHLY and CDR2 is FYNNEI. Building the TCR beta libraries relied on iRepertoire HTBI primers, and CDR3 regions underwent Arm-PCR. TCRdb used MiXCR to reprocess the multiplex PCR reads, holding one entry per CDR3 protein. This sample has hundreds of thousands of distinct CDR3 sequences; roughly 15% occur once, and the top ten carry around 18%. This sample also appeared in a second study, on T cells in Graves' hyperthyroidism and ophthalmopathy.

Sequencing used peripheral blood mononuclear cells (PBMCs), obtained at new diagnosis, from a patient treated with antithyroid drugs. This TCR derives from a woman in her 30s with Graves disease. The chain carries TRBV2 and TRBJ2-1, with TRBD2 matching 12 bases. The CDR3 bases are TGTGCCAGCAGCCATGGACTAGCGGGGCTGGGGAACAATGAGCGGTTCTTC. Protein sequence: CASSHGLAGLGNNERFF.